The TCR beta chain described here comes from a study of control samples from healthy donors and cancer patients (dated by TCRdb to 2018 to 2020). The CDR3 goes from the cysteine to the phenylalanine over 15 residues. Only the CDR3 DNA is retained, 45 bases long and in frame from the first base. Trimming takes 3 bases off V and 1 base off J; junction bases not matched to a gene: 2. Sequences SGHAT (CDR1) and FQNNGV (CDR2) are obtained from the germline V gene. Points on this clone: Its recognized antigen is unknown. Base-call qualities are not available, and no considerably larger clone is one nucleotide away.

The library was prepared using the immunoSEQ multiplex PCR assay. TCRdb mirrors the immuneACCESS table, restricted to in-frame sequences. Some clones are absent from its copies; in checked studies, under half trace to an unresolved V gene, and the reason for the others is unknown. For this sample the table gives some 78,000 clones, of which 85% to 90% were detected only once. The biggest ten clones account for around 7.6% of the sample. This sequence originates from an older woman in good health. The chain is made from TRBV11-2 and TRBJ2-3, and 9 junctional nucleotides match TRBD2. The source material was blood. The DNA sequence is as follows: TGTGCCAGCAGCTTCAGGACTAGCGGCACAGATACGCAGTATTTT. Its protein is CASSFRTSGTDTQYF.